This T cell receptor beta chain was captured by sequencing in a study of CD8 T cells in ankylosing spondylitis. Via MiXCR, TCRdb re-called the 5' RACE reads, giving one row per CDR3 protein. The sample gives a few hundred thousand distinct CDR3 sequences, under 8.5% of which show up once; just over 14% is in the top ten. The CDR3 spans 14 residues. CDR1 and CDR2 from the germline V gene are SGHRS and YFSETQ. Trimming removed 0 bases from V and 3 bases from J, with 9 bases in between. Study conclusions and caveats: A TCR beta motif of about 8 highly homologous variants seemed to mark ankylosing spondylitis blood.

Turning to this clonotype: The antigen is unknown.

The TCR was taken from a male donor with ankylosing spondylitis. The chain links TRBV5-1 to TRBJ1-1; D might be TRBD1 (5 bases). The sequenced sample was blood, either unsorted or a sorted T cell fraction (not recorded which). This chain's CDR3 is CASSLAGRDTEAFF. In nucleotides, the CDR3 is TGCGCCAGCAGCTTGGCGGGCAGGGACACTGAAGCTTTCTTT.